These T cell receptor beta chains were read from a single sample in a study of CD8 T cells in ankylosing spondylitis. TCRdb passed the 5' RACE reads through MiXCR, listing each CDR3 protein once. The sample has approximately 200,000 distinct CDR3 sequences, 10% to 15% seen once. Sequencing input: blood, either unsorted or a sorted T cell fraction (not recorded which). Source of these receptors: a male donor with ankylosing spondylitis or in good health (not recorded which). Each CDR3 is given with its conserved first and last residue. The D gene is left open where the match is weak. A row's size may be missing; if present it is once, few, many or a size class.

v_call: TRBV5-5
j_call: TRBJ2-3
clone_size: -
d_call: -
cdr3_length: 17
cdr3_nt: TGTGCCAGCAGATCCCTCGCCAGCGCCGAACCCGTGGATACGCAGTATTTT
cdr3_aa: CASRSLASAEPVDTQYF

v_call: TRBV28
j_call: TRBJ2-1
clone_size: -
d_call: TRBD2
cdr3_length: 17
cdr3_nt: TGTGCCAGCAGTTTATGGAAATCTGGGGCGGGAGGCAATGAGCAGTTCTTC
cdr3_aa: CASSLWKSGAGGNEQFF

v_call: TRBV5-5
j_call: TRBJ2-5
clone_size: few
d_call: -
cdr3_length: 15
cdr3_nt: TGTGCCAGCAGCTTGGGGGACGTTAACCAAGAGACCCAGTACTTC
cdr3_aa: CASSLGDVNQETQYF

v_call: TRBV2
j_call: TRBJ2-7
clone_size: few
d_call: TRBD2
cdr3_length: 15
cdr3_nt: TGTGCCAGCAGGCGACTAGCGGGAGCCCTCTGGGAGCAGTACTTC
cdr3_aa: CASRRLAGALWEQYF

v_call: TRBV5-6
j_call: TRBJ2-2
clone_size: few
d_call: -
cdr3_length: 16
cdr3_nt: TGTGCCAGCAGCTTTGGTGTCGGAGGGGACACCGGGGAGCTGTTTTTT
cdr3_aa: CASSFGVGGDTGELFF

v_call: TRBV5-1
j_call: TRBJ2-3
clone_size: -
d_call: -
cdr3_length: 17
cdr3_nt: TGCGCCAGCAGCTTGGCTGGCAGGGTTCGAAGCACAGATACGCAGTATTTT
cdr3_aa: CASSLAGRVRSTDTQYF

v_call: TRBV5-5
j_call: TRBJ1-2
clone_size: -
d_call: -
cdr3_length: 11
cdr3_nt: TGTGCCAGCGGAGATGTGGGTGGCTACACCTTC
cdr3_aa: CASGDVGGYTF

v_call: TRBV6-1
j_call: TRBJ2-3
clone_size: -
d_call: TRBD2
cdr3_length: 16
cdr3_nt: TGTGCCAGCAGTGGTGGCGGGGGGGAAGACACAGATACGCAGTATTTT
cdr3_aa: CASSGGGGEDTDTQYF

v_call: TRBV19
j_call: TRBJ2-1
clone_size: -
d_call: TRBD2
cdr3_length: 15
cdr3_nt: TGTGCCAGTATGGAGCGGGAGGGCGGCTACAATGAGCAGTTCTTC
cdr3_aa: CASMEREGGYNEQFF

v_call: TRBV6-5
j_call: TRBJ1-1
clone_size: -
d_call: -
cdr3_length: 14
cdr3_nt: TGTGCCAGCGGTTCACGGAATGTGAACACTGAAGCTTTCTTT
cdr3_aa: CASGSRNVNTEAFF

v_call: TRBV7-9
j_call: TRBJ2-7
clone_size: few
d_call: TRBD2
cdr3_length: 15
cdr3_nt: TGTGCCAGCAACGCCGGGACTAGCGGGAACTACGAGCAGTACTTC
cdr3_aa: CASNAGTSGNYEQYF

v_call: TRBV10-3
j_call: TRBJ2-6
clone_size: -
d_call: -
cdr3_length: 16
cdr3_nt: TGTGCCATCAGTGTTGGGGTTTCGTCTGGGGCCAACGTCCTGACTTTC
cdr3_aa: CAISVGVSSGANVLTF

v_call: TRBV7-7
j_call: TRBJ2-1
clone_size: -
d_call: -
cdr3_length: 13
cdr3_nt: TGTGCCAGCAGCACTACTAGTAACAATGAGCAGTTCTTC
cdr3_aa: CASSTTSNNEQFF

v_call: TRBV19
j_call: TRBJ2-1
clone_size: -
d_call: -
cdr3_length: 15
cdr3_nt: TGTGCCAGTAAAGCCCTCAGGGGAGAAAGCCATGAGCAGTTCTTC
cdr3_aa: CASKALRGESHEQFF

v_call: TRBV21-1
j_call: TRBJ2-5
clone_size: -
d_call: -
cdr3_length: 15
cdr3_nt: TGTGCCAACAGCAAAGCGCGACGGTGCCAAGAGACCCAGTACTTC
cdr3_aa: CANSKARRCQETQYF

v_call: TRBV11-2
j_call: TRBJ2-1
clone_size: few
d_call: -
cdr3_length: 15
cdr3_nt: TGTGCCAGCAGCCCAATAGCGGCCACAAACAATGAGCAGTTCTTC
cdr3_aa: CASSPIAATNNEQFF

v_call: TRBV12-5
j_call: TRBJ2-7
clone_size: -
d_call: -
cdr3_length: 16
cdr3_nt: TGTGCTAGTGGTCAAAACGCGGCAGGGCGCACCTACGAGCAGTACTTC
cdr3_aa: CASGQNAAGRTYEQYF

v_call: TRBV27
j_call: TRBJ2-3
clone_size: few
d_call: -
cdr3_length: 15
cdr3_nt: TGTGCCAGCAGTTCCGCAGGTGGGGGCACAGATACGCAGTATTTT
cdr3_aa: CASSSAGGGTDTQYF

v_call: TRBV6-2/TRBV6-3
j_call: TRBJ1-1
clone_size: many
d_call: -
cdr3_length: 15
cdr3_nt: TGTGCCAGCAGTTACTCTAAGGGGATGAACACTGAAGCTTTCTTT
cdr3_aa: CASSYSKGMNTEAFF

v_call: TRBV20-1
j_call: TRBJ2-7
clone_size: -
d_call: -
cdr3_length: 11
cdr3_nt: TGCAGTGCAACCAGGGGAGGCGAGCAGTACTTC
cdr3_aa: CSATRGGEQYF

v_call: TRBV7-9
j_call: TRBJ2-1
clone_size: few
d_call: TRBD2
cdr3_length: 15
cdr3_nt: TGTGCCAGCAGCTTCCAGGCGGGAGGGTACAATGAGCAGTTCTTC
cdr3_aa: CASSFQAGGYNEQFF

v_call: TRBV4-1
j_call: TRBJ1-2
clone_size: few
d_call: -
cdr3_length: 15
cdr3_nt: TGCGCCAGCAGCCCGGGGTCCGGTGCCGACTACGGCTACACCTTC
cdr3_aa: CASSPGSGADYGYTF

v_call: TRBV20-1
j_call: TRBJ2-2
clone_size: -
d_call: -
cdr3_length: 15
cdr3_nt: TGCAGTGCTCTTCACGGACGGACGAACACCGGGGAGCTGTTTTTT
cdr3_aa: CSALHGRTNTGELFF

v_call: TRBV29-1
j_call: TRBJ1-1
clone_size: few
d_call: -
cdr3_length: 15
cdr3_nt: TGCAGCGCAAGGGGGGGGCAGGGTGTGAACACTGAAGCTTTCTTT
cdr3_aa: CSARGGQGVNTEAFF

v_call: TRBV6-1
j_call: TRBJ2-7
clone_size: -
d_call: -
cdr3_length: 13
cdr3_nt: TGTGCCAGCTGTGACAGGTTGACCTACGAGCAGTACTTC
cdr3_aa: CASCDRLTYEQYF

v_call: TRBV27
j_call: TRBJ2-5
clone_size: -
d_call: TRBD2
cdr3_length: 16
cdr3_nt: TGTGCCAGCAGTTTAGGACTAGCGGGGGATTGGGAGACCCAGTACTTC
cdr3_aa: CASSLGLAGDWETQYF

v_call: TRBV4-1
j_call: TRBJ1-6
clone_size: few
d_call: -
cdr3_length: 14
cdr3_nt: TGCGCCAGCAGCCAAGAGGGGGGGGGCTCACCCCTCCACTTT
cdr3_aa: CASSQEGGGSPLHF

v_call: TRBV4-2
j_call: TRBJ1-6
clone_size: -
d_call: -
cdr3_length: 15
cdr3_nt: TGTGCCAGCAGCCTTCCACGGGAGGGGCCGACACCCCTCCACTTT
cdr3_aa: CASSLPREGPTPLHF

v_call: TRBV5-1
j_call: TRBJ2-5
clone_size: -
d_call: -
cdr3_length: 15
cdr3_nt: TGCGCCAGCAGCTTGTCACCCTGGGGGCCAGAGACCCAGTACTTC
cdr3_aa: CASSLSPWGPETQYF

v_call: TRBV10-3
j_call: TRBJ2-7
clone_size: few
d_call: TRBD1
cdr3_length: 14
cdr3_nt: TGTGCCATCAGTGAGTCTGGGACAGGGGACGAGCAGTACTTC
cdr3_aa: CAISESGTGDEQYF

v_call: TRBV9
j_call: TRBJ2-1
clone_size: few
d_call: -
cdr3_length: 15
cdr3_nt: TGTGCCAGCAGCTCCCCCGGTCGACCCTACAATGAGCAGTTCTTC
cdr3_aa: CASSSPGRPYNEQFF

v_call: TRBV7-9
j_call: TRBJ2-7
clone_size: few
d_call: -
cdr3_length: 13
cdr3_nt: TGTGCCAGCAGCCCCCGTTTGGAATACGAGCAGTACTTC
cdr3_aa: CASSPRLEYEQYF

v_call: TRBV4-1
j_call: TRBJ2-1
clone_size: -
d_call: -
cdr3_length: 16
cdr3_nt: TGCGCCAGCAGCCTCCTAGGGGACTCACCCTACAATGAGCAGTTCTTC
cdr3_aa: CASSLLGDSPYNEQFF

v_call: TRBV29-1
j_call: TRBJ2-1
clone_size: many
d_call: TRBD2
cdr3_length: 13
cdr3_nt: TGCAGCGCTCGGACTAGCGGCTACAATGAGCAGTTCTTC
cdr3_aa: CSARTSGYNEQFF

v_call: TRBV5-1
j_call: TRBJ1-2
clone_size: many
d_call: -
cdr3_length: 17
cdr3_nt: TGCGCCAGCAGCTTCGGGACTCCGACTCCCGATAACTATGGCTACACCTTC
cdr3_aa: CASSFGTPTPDNYGYTF

v_call: TRBV5-6
j_call: TRBJ1-5
clone_size: few
d_call: -
cdr3_length: 15
cdr3_nt: TGTGCCAGCAGCTTGGCTTCGGAATCGCGTCAGCCCCAGCATTTT
cdr3_aa: CASSLASESRQPQHF

v_call: TRBV11-3
j_call: TRBJ2-7
clone_size: -
d_call: TRBD1
cdr3_length: 14
cdr3_nt: TGTGCCAGCAGCCCGCGGACAGGGGGTTCCGAGCAGTACTTC
cdr3_aa: CASSPRTGGSEQYF

v_call: TRBV5-4
j_call: TRBJ2-6
clone_size: -
d_call: TRBD1
cdr3_length: 16
cdr3_nt: TGTGCCAGCAGCTGGGACAGGGTAATTGGGGCCAACGTCCTGACTTTC
cdr3_aa: CASSWDRVIGANVLTF

v_call: TRBV11-2
j_call: TRBJ2-1
clone_size: -
d_call: -
cdr3_length: 12
cdr3_nt: TGTGCCAGCAGCCCCGTCCAGACTGAGCAGTTCTTC
cdr3_aa: CASSPVQTEQFF

v_call: TRBV12-3/TRBV12-4
j_call: TRBJ2-2
clone_size: few
d_call: -
cdr3_length: 14
cdr3_nt: TGTGCCACCCTGCCGGGACTCGACACCGGGGAGCTGTTTTTT
cdr3_aa: CATLPGLDTGELFF

v_call: TRBV2
j_call: TRBJ2-5
clone_size: few
d_call: TRBD2
cdr3_length: 15
cdr3_nt: TGTGCCAGCAGTGAACACACTAGCGGGGGGAAGACCCAGTACTTC
cdr3_aa: CASSEHTSGGKTQYF

v_call: TRBV19
j_call: TRBJ1-1
clone_size: once
d_call: -
cdr3_length: 13
cdr3_nt: TGTGCCAGTAGTATCGGGACGGTTTTTGAAGCTTTCTTT
cdr3_aa: CASSIGTVFEAFF

v_call: TRBV12-3/TRBV12-4
j_call: TRBJ2-1
clone_size: -
d_call: TRBD2
cdr3_length: 16
cdr3_nt: TGTGCCAGCAGTTTGGCTCCGGGACTAGCCTTCGATGAGCAGTTCTTC
cdr3_aa: CASSLAPGLAFDEQFF

v_call: TRBV6-1
j_call: TRBJ2-1
clone_size: -
d_call: TRBD2
cdr3_length: 15
cdr3_nt: TGTGCCAGCAGTGAAAGCGGGGGGGACTACAATGAGCAGTTCTTC
cdr3_aa: CASSESGGDYNEQFF

v_call: TRBV3-1
j_call: TRBJ2-3
clone_size: few
d_call: TRBD2
cdr3_length: 20
cdr3_nt: TGTGCCAGCAGCCAAGATGGGGGTAGCGGGGGCCGTTTAAGCACAGATACGCAGTATTTT
cdr3_aa: CASSQDGGSGGRLSTDTQYF

v_call: TRBV5-6
j_call: TRBJ1-2
clone_size: -
d_call: -
cdr3_length: 15
cdr3_nt: TGTGCCAGCAGCTTGGCCCCCGGCATCCACGATGGCTACACCTTC
cdr3_aa: CASSLAPGIHDGYTF

v_call: TRBV4-1
j_call: TRBJ2-7
clone_size: many
d_call: TRBD2
cdr3_length: 16
cdr3_nt: TGCGCCAGCAGCCCATTAGAAGCGGGGATTGGTTACGAGCAGTACTTC
cdr3_aa: CASSPLEAGIGYEQYF